A selection of T cell receptor beta chains follows, all from one sample in a study of cytomegalovirus exposure and HLA in healthy donors. The repertoire was sequenced with immunoSEQ multiplex PCR; TCRdb's copy has only in-frame clones and lacks some. The sample gives hundreds of thousands of clones, over 80% of which show up once; over 0.65% is in the top ten. Sequenced material: PBMCs. The origin of the receptors is a boy younger than 10 in good health and CMV-seronegative. The CDR3 runs from the conserved cysteine through the conserved F or W. The D gene is left open where the match is weak. Clone size is given for some rows only: seen once, a few or many times, or a class if the clone is expanded.

D,V,J,size,DNA,CDR3
TRBD2,TRBV10-3,TRBJ2-7,-,TGTGCCATCAGTGCATGGACTAGTCCCACGGGCGAGCAGTACTTC,CAISAWTSPTGEQYF
-,TRBV20-1,TRBJ1-1,-,TGCAGTGCTAGAGTGGGCAGTGAAGCTTTCTTT,CSARVGSEAFF
-,TRBV6-1,TRBJ1-3,-,TGTGCCAGCAGCCCACAGGACTCTGGAAACACCATATATTTT,CASSPQDSGNTIYF
-,TRBV7-6,TRBJ2-2,-,TGTGCCAGCAGCTTGGGTGGGGCCGGCACCGGGGAGCTGTTTTTT,CASSLGGAGTGELFF
-,TRBV6-5,TRBJ2-1,-,TGTGCCAGCAGGCTTGGATCGGGTGAGCAGTTCTTC,CASRLGSGEQFF
-,TRBV29-1,TRBJ2-1,-,TGCAGCGCTTGGACAGTTACCTACAATGAGCAGTTCTTC,CSAWTVTYNEQFF
TRBD2,TRBV19,TRBJ2-3,-,TGTGCCAGTAGGACTTTGGGGGACGGGAGGGTGGATACGCAGTATTTT,CASRTLGDGRVDTQYF
TRBD1,TRBV2,TRBJ1-1,few,TGTGCCAGCAGTGAAGGGAAAAACAGGGGCACTGAAGCTTTCTTT,CASSEGKNRGTEAFF
-,TRBV13,TRBJ2-7,few,TGTGCCAGCAGCTTTGACAGTTCCTACGAGCAGTACTTC,CASSFDSSYEQYF
-,TRBV18,TRBJ1-2,-,TGTGCCAGCTCTCTCTCAGGGCAGCAGGCTGGCTACACCTTC,CASSLSGQQAGYTF
TRBD2,TRBV4-2,TRBJ2-3,-,TGTGCCAGCAGCCAAGATCCAGGCGGGGGGGGCACAGATACGCAGTATTTT,CASSQDPGGGGTDTQYF
-,TRBV10-1,TRBJ1-5,-,TGCGCCAGCAGTGAGGCCCCATTTTCGGGGGGACAGCCCCAGCATTTT,CASSEAPFSGGQPQHF
TRBD2,TRBV9,TRBJ2-1,-,TGTGCCAGCAGCGTAGCTAGCGGGGGGGGCGGTGAGCAGTTCTTC,CASSVASGGGGEQFF
TRBD1,TRBV6-5,TRBJ2-7,-,TGTGCCAGCAGATCTACGGACAGGGGGCGAGGTGAGCAGTACTTC,CASRSTDRGRGEQYF
-,TRBV15,TRBJ1-1,-,TGTGCCACCAGCGGTGCTGTCGAACAGGGACATAGGGAAGCTTTCTTT,CATSGAVEQGHREAFF
TRBD2,TRBV15,TRBJ2-1,-,TGTGCCACCAGCCCACTCACGGGACTAGCGTGGTACAATGAGCAGTTCTTC,CATSPLTGLAWYNEQFF
TRBD2,TRBV29-1,TRBJ2-3,-,TGCAGCGTTGAGACTAGCGAGATTGATGTTCAGTATTTT,CSVETSEIDVQYF
TRBD2,TRBV7-9,TRBJ2-7,-,TGTGCCAGCAGCTTAGGCGGCGGGAGGAGCTCCTACGAGCAGTACTTC,CASSLGGGRSSYEQYF
TRBD1,TRBV11-2,TRBJ1-1,once,TGTGCCAGCAGCCCCGGACAGGGGAGCCCTGAAGCTTTCTTT,CASSPGQGSPEAFF
-,TRBV5-1,TRBJ1-3,-,TGCGCCAGCAGCTTGGACCTTAGGGGGTTTGGAAACACCATATATTTT,CASSLDLRGFGNTIYF
TRBD1,TRBV6-5,TRBJ2-2,-,TGTGCCAGCAGGACAGGGGCGGAGGCCGGGGAGCTGTTTTTT,CASRTGAEAGELFF
TRBD2,TRBV29-1,TRBJ2-5,-,TGCAGCACTAGCGGGGAACAAGAGACCCAGTACTTC,CSTSGEQETQYF
TRBD2,TRBV2,TRBJ2-3,-,TGTGCCAGCAGCGGGGGGGACACAGATACGCAGTATTTT,CASSGGDTDTQYF
-,TRBV30,TRBJ2-5,-,TGTGCCTGGGGAGCGGCCTGGCGGGAGACCCAGTACTTC,CAWGAAWRETQYF
-,TRBV11-2,TRBJ2-7,once,TGTGCCAGCAGCTTGGGCAGGGGCGGCTACGAGCAGTACTTC,CASSLGRGGYEQYF
-,TRBV6-5,TRBJ1-2,-,TGTGCCAGCAGTTCCCCGTTAATCTCCGGGGAATATGGCTACACCTTC,CASSSPLISGEYGYTF
TRBD1,TRBV7-9,TRBJ1-2,-,TGTGCCAGCAGCTTTATGACAGGGGGCTTCAATGGCTACACCTTC,CASSFMTGGFNGYTF
TRBD1,TRBV19,TRBJ1-2,-,TGTGCCAGTAGCGGGACAGGGGCTAACTATGGCTACACCTTC,CASSGTGANYGYTF
-,TRBV6-5,TRBJ1-1,-,TGTGCCAGCAGTTACTCTGGAGAGAACACTGAAGCTTTCTTT,CASSYSGENTEAFF
-,TRBV7-8,TRBJ2-7,-,TGTGCCAGCAGCTTAAAGAGGGAGGTCCCTTACGAGCAGTACTTC,CASSLKREVPYEQYF
TRBD2,TRBV2,TRBJ2-1,-,TGTGCCAGCAGTGAAGCGGCCGCTAGCGGGAGTAATGAGCAGTTCTTC,CASSEAAASGSNEQFF
-,TRBV2,TRBJ1-4,-,TGTGCCAGCAGTGATTGGGGGGGAACTAATGAAAAACTGTTTTTT,CASSDWGGTNEKLFF
-,TRBV6-5,TRBJ2-1,-,TGTGCCAGCAGGGGGACACCTGGGGATGAGCAGTTCTTC,CASRGTPGDEQFF
-,TRBV10-3,TRBJ2-7,-,TGTGCCTCCCGGGACCGGGACTACGAGCAGTACTTC,CASRDRDYEQYF
-,TRBV7-9,TRBJ1-1,-,TGTGCCAGCAGCTTACCAGGGGCAACTGAAGCTTTCTTT,CASSLPGATEAFF
TRBD2,TRBV4-2,TRBJ2-1,-,TGTGCCAGCAGCCAAGATGAGGGTAGCGGGATGGGGGAGCAGTTCTTC,CASSQDEGSGMGEQFF
-,TRBV15,TRBJ2-7,-,TGTGCCACCAGCAGAAGACCCGGGACAACCTCCTACGAGCAGTACTTC,CATSRRPGTTSYEQYF
-,TRBV19,TRBJ1-1,-,TGTGCCAGTAGTATACTAGTTAACACTGAAGCTTTCTTT,CASSILVNTEAFF
TRBD1,TRBV2,TRBJ2-1,once,TGTGCCAGCAGTCCGGGACAGGGGTCCTACAATGAGCAGTTCTTC,CASSPGQGSYNEQFF
TRBD2,TRBV13,TRBJ2-1,once,TGTGCCAGCAGGATGACCGGGACTAGCGGATACAATGAGCAGTTCTTC,CASRMTGTSGYNEQFF
-,TRBV6-6,TRBJ1-2,-,TGTGCCAGCAGTAATGGGCGTGCAGGCAAATATGGCTACACCTTC,CASSNGRAGKYGYTF
-,TRBV5-1,TRBJ1-2,-,TGCGCCAGCAGCCAACGGACACTTGGCGATGGCTACACCTTC,CASSQRTLGDGYTF
-,TRBV30,TRBJ2-1,-,TGTGCCTGGAGTGTAGTTTCCAGCTCCTACAATGAGCAGTTCTTC,CAWSVVSSSYNEQFF
TRBD2,TRBV7-3,TRBJ2-3,-,TGTGCCAGCAGCCTCGGGACTAGCGGGGTGAGGGATACGCAGTATTTT,CASSLGTSGVRDTQYF
TRBD1,TRBV6-1,TRBJ1-3,-,TGTGCCAGCAGTGACGACGGGACAGGGTCCGGAAACACCATATATTTT,CASSDDGTGSGNTIYF
TRBD2,TRBV7-2,TRBJ2-5,-,TGTGCCAGCAGCTCGGGTAGGGCTAGCGGACAAGAGACCCAGTACTTC,CASSSGRASGQETQYF
TRBD2,TRBV30,TRBJ2-5,-,TGTGCCTGGAACAATTATAGGACTAGCGGGAGATACGAGACCCAGTACTTC,CAWNNYRTSGRYETQYF
-,TRBV7-9,TRBJ1-1,-,TGTGCCAGCAGCTTAGCTGGGGCCCTGGGCACTGAAGCTTTCTTT,CASSLAGALGTEAFF
TRBD2,TRBV30,TRBJ2-7,-,TGTGCCTGGACAATTGTGGGGCAGCGGGAGGGCGAGCAGTACTTC,CAWTIVGQREGEQYF
-,TRBV7-9,TRBJ1-2,few,TGTGCCAGCAGCTTGCGGGGGGCGCAGGGCTACACCTTC,CASSLRGAQGYTF
TRBD2,TRBV15,TRBJ2-7,-,TGTGCCACCAGCAGAGAAGGAAGAGCGGGGGGCTCCCCCTACGAGCAGTACTTC,CATSREGRAGGSPYEQYF
-,TRBV4-1,TRBJ1-1,few,TGCGCCAGCAGCCAAGTTCCCCGGGGGATGAACACTGAAGCTTTCTTT,CASSQVPRGMNTEAFF
-,TRBV6-5,TRBJ2-7,-,TGTGCCAGCAGTTACTCGCGGGGATCCTACGAGCAGTACTTC,CASSYSRGSYEQYF
TRBD1,TRBV6-5,TRBJ1-2,-,TGTGCCAGCAGTAGCCCGGGACAGGGCTACACCTTC,CASSSPGQGYTF